This T cell receptor beta chain was identified during a study of cytomegalovirus exposure and HLA in healthy donors. V lost 0 bases, J lost 7 bases, and 0 bases stayed unmatched. Germline CDR1 reads ENHRY; CDR2 reads SYGVKD. The CDR3 is made up of 14 amino acids. Researchers ran the PCR with 60 Vbeta and 13 Jbeta primers. Assay used: immunoSEQ multiplex PCR; TCRdb lists only in-frame clones, some missing. The table records 100,000 to 120,000 clones, 70% to 90% of them present only once. Study-wide findings and caveats: Confirmation was obtained in vitro that three CMV-associated chains are specific for CMV antigens. In a later analysis, a missense DCLRE1C variant was linked to TCR beta V- and J-gene trimming.

Of note for this clone: Its antigen is not known.

The chain combines TRBV10-3 with TRBJ1-6; TRBD1 aligns across 7 bases. The clonotype comes from a man aged 35 to 55 in good health and CMV-seronegative. The specimen was PBMCs. CDR3 nucleotide sequence: TGTGCCATCAGTGAGTCGGGACAGAATTCACCCCTCCACTTT. This codes for CAISESGQNSPLHF.